The clone carrying this T cell receptor (beta chain) was counted only a few times. The antigen remains undetermined. Germline V gene lookup returns CDR1 ENHRY and CDR2 SYGVKD. The V and J ends lost 2 bases and 2 bases, in that order; junction bases with no gene match: 1. The CDR3 consists of 14 residues. The sample comes from a study of T cells after yellow fever vaccination. General observations from the study: Clones that expanded after primary vaccination mostly reappeared after the booster (roughly 96% CD4, approximately 85% CD8). Only a small proportion of the clonotypes turned up in both the CD4 and the CD8 compartments, likely arising from convergent recombination. Repertoires sorted by FACS could include abundant clonotypes that are contaminants from the bulk population.

It was through 5'RACE template switching that TCR cDNA was made, with a universal primer site and UMIs added. TCRdb redid the calling of the 5' RACE reads with MiXCR, one entry per CDR3 protein. The sample holds some 400,000 distinct CDR3 sequences, approximately 19% seen once. The receptor comes from a young man who received the YFV17D yellow fever vaccine. Material: PBMCs, obtained before the yellow fever booster vaccination. V gene TRBV10-3 combines with J gene TRBJ2-3; TRBD1 agrees at 7 bases. The DNA for the CDR3 is TGTGCCATCAGTGAGGGACAGGTCACAGATACGCAGTATTTT. Its protein is CAISEGQVTDTQYF.